The 29 T cell receptor beta chains below come from one sample, sequenced in a study of blood T cell repertoires in COVID-19. Sequencing used immunoSEQ multiplex PCR; TCRdb keeps in-frame clones, though not all of them. The data show 100,000 to 150,000 clones, under 90% seen once. Sequenced sample: PBMCs or T cells enriched from blood (not recorded which). The receptors stem from a man in his forties with acute COVID-19.

The genes are TRBV29-1 and TRBJ2-2; TRBD1 might be the D (5 bases). Germline loops: CDR1 SQVTM, CDR2 ANQGSEA. The CDR3 totals 17 residues. V shed 5 bases and J shed 0 bases, with 19 bases lying between them. CDR3 sequence (DNA): TGCAGCGTTAAGCCCCTACAGGACCGCGCGAACACCGGGGAGCTGTTTTTT. It encodes CSVKPLQDRANTGELFF.

The chain employs TRBV5-6 and TRBJ2-5; TRBD1 might be the D (5 bases). This CDR3 spans 14 amino acids. The V end was cut by 4 bases, the J end by 1 base, with 11 bases between. In germline, CDR1 is SGHDT, CDR2 YYEEEE. The CDR3 here is CASSPPTAQETQYF. As DNA, the CDR3 is TGTGCCAGCAGCCCGCCGACAGCCCAAGAGACCCAGTACTTC.

This clone appeared a single time. This chain connects TRBV7-9 to TRBJ1-1; weak D call: TRBD1 (6 bases). Germline values: CDR1 SEHNR, CDR2 FQNEAQ (reference sequence). The V gene lost 5 bases and the J gene lost 0 bases, with 13 bases spanning the gap. This CDR3 is 15 amino acids long. The CDR3, as DNA: TGTGCCAGCAGCCAGCGGGGACACTTGAACACTGAAGCTTTCTTT. This translates into CASSQRGHLNTEAFF.

V gene TRBV5-5 combines with J gene TRBJ2-3, with 12 bases aligning to TRBD1. The J segment lost 5 bases and the V segment lost 3 bases, leaving 4 bases of the junction unmatched. Germline-derived CDR1 and CDR2 are SGHKS and YYEKEE (reference sequence). The CDR3 runs to 15 residues. This CDR3 is CASSSGTGGIDTQYF. The CDR3 DNA reads as TGTGCCAGCAGCTCCGGGACAGGGGGCATAGATACGCAGTATTTT.

The gene calls are TRBV21-1 and TRBJ1-2; TRBD1, as called in the table, went unchecked against the DNA. TRBV21-1 represents a pseudogene. The CDR3 has 14 residues. CDR3 sequence (DNA): TGTGCCAGCAGCAAAGTCAAGGGGGCTATTGGCTACACCTTC. Translating gives CASSKVKGAIGYTF.

This chain links TRBV28 with TRBJ2-7, with D possibly being TRBD1 (5 bases). V dropped 5 bases and J dropped 7 bases, with 9 bases sitting between them. The CDR3 extends over 11 amino acids. Looked up from germline, CDR1 is MDHEN and CDR2 is SYDVKM. The chain's CDR3 is CASSRTGEQYF. CDR3 coding DNA: TGTGCCAGCAGTCGTACAGGAGAGCAGTACTTC.

This clone was detected only once. This chain joins TRBV19 and TRBJ2-3; 10 bases fit TRBD2. V trimming: 2 bases; J trimming: 2 bases; junction bases outside the gene matches: 10. The germline gives CDR1 LNHDA, CDR2 SQIVND (reference sequence). The CDR3 loop spans 18 amino acids. This chain's CDR3 is CASSIILAGEGDTDTQYF. In DNA, the CDR3 is TGTGCCAGTAGTATAATCCTAGCGGGGGAGGGGGACACAGATACGCAGTATTTT.

The genes are TRBV19 and TRBJ2-1, with 10 bases aligning to TRBD1. The CDR3 contains 12 residues. J lost 10 bases, V lost 10 bases, and 7 bases had no gene match. Germline-derived CDR1 and CDR2 are LNHDA and SQIVND (reference sequence). The CDR3 sequence: CATRQGAREQFF. DNA of the CDR3: TGTGCCACACGACAGGGGGCCCGGGAGCAGTTCTTC.

J is TRBJ2-7 and V is TRBV18, with TRBD1 identical over 7 bases. The CDR3 runs to 15 residues. V shed 6 bases, J shed 5 bases, and the junction held 13 bases outside the gene matches. Germline V CDR1 and CDR2: KGHSH, LQKENI. CDR3 sequence (DNA): TGTGCCAGCTCCACTATCCATACAGGGGTGGACGAGCAGTACTTC. It yields the protein CASSTIHTGVDEQYF.

This clone is a singleton in its sample. The chain is built from TRBV7-9 and TRBJ1-1; D remains ambiguous. Germline V gene data show CDR1 as SEHNR and CDR2 as FQNEAQ (reference sequence). The CDR3 has 14 amino acids. Trimming left V 5 bases short and J 4 bases short, with 14 bases between. Here the CDR3 reads CASSTVRLITEAFF. The CDR3 nucleotides are TGTGCCAGCAGCACAGTCCGGTTGATCACTGAAGCTTTCTTT.

V usage is TRBV7-9 and J usage is TRBJ1-1; D might be TRBD1 (5 bases). Germline loops: CDR1 SEHNR, CDR2 FQNEAQ (reference sequence). The CDR3 runs to 13 residues. Trimming shortened V by 3 bases and J by 8 bases, and 13 bases separated the two germline ends. The CDR3 loop reads CASSFFSTEEAFF. The CDR3, as DNA: TGTGCCAGCAGCTTCTTCTCGACAGAGGAAGCTTTCTTT. The full variable domain, completed using reference TRBV7-9 and TRBJ1-1, is DTGVSQNPRHKITKRGQNVTFRCDPISEHNRLYWYRQTLGQGPEFLTYFQNEAQLEKSRLLSDRFSAERPKGSFSTLEIQRTEQGDSAMYLCASSFFSTEEAFFGQGTRLTVV.

The J gene is TRBJ2-2, the V gene TRBV9; 7 bases fit TRBD2. In germline, CDR1 is SGDLS, CDR2 YYNGEE. The trim removed 4 bases at V and 1 base at J, leaving 7 bases unmatched. There are 16 residues in the CDR3. The CDR3 coding sequence is TGTGCCAGCAGCCCAAGACTAGCTGGGAACACCGGGGAGCTGTTTTTT. It codes for CASSPRLAGNTGELFF.

This clone has just one count. The same CDR3 also results from other DNA sequences found in this sample. In DNA, the CDR3 is TGTGCCAGCAGCTCCTCTAGCGGGGGGACCGGGGAGCTGTTTTTT. Its protein product is CASSSSSGGTGELFF. The chain uses TRBV7-3 and TRBJ2-2, with 11 nucleotides matching TRBD2. The CDR3 is 15 amino acids. Germline values: CDR1 SGHTA, CDR2 FQGTGA. J gave up 5 bases and V 4 bases, and 3 bases lay outside the gene matches.

V usage is TRBV27 and J usage is TRBJ2-7, with TRBD1 as a possible D gene (6 bases). Trimming left V 3 bases short and J 1 base short, with 7 bases between. This CDR3 region has 13 residues. CDR1 is MNHEY, CDR2 SMNVEV, per germline (reference sequence). The CDR3 loop is CASSFGQSYEQYF. The CDR3 DNA reads as TGTGCCAGCAGTTTTGGACAGTCCTACGAGCAGTACTTC.

The chain carries TRBV2 and TRBJ1-2, with 9 bases fitting TRBD1. Germline V gene data show CDR1 as SNHLY and CDR2 as FYNNEI. The CDR3 consists of 13 residues. Germline trimming cut 10 bases from V and 8 bases from J; bases unmatched to any gene: 11. In DNA form, the CDR3 reads TGTGCCATCCCCGGGACAGGGATGGGCGGCTACACCTTC. Amino acids: CAIPGTGMGGYTF.

CDR3 sequence reads: CAINDGGTFYSPLHF. Here the CDR3 DNA reads TGTGCCATCAACGACGGGGGGACATTTTATTCACCCCTCCACTTT. This chain uses TRBV10-3 with TRBJ1-6; possibly TRBD1 for D (6 bases). The V gene lost 7 bases and the J gene lost 8 bases, with 18 bases spanning the gap. CDR1 and CDR2 from the germline V gene are ENHRY and SYGVKD. This CDR3 is built from 15 residues.

The gene calls are TRBV28 and TRBJ1-4; 9 nucleotides match TRBD1. After removal of 5 bases from V and 8 bases from J, the junction contained 9 bases not matched to a gene. The CDR3 is 15 amino acids. Germline V gene sequence: CDR1 MDHEN, CDR2 SYDVKM. CDR3 protein: CASSRPGQGEEKLFF. The CDR3 nucleotides read TGTGCCAGCAGTAGGCCGGGACAGGGAGAAGAAAAACTGTTTTTT.

This chain links TRBV9 with TRBJ2-3; 12 bases are a match to TRBD2. CDR3 length: 19 residues. Germline V gene sequence: CDR1 SGDLS, CDR2 YYNGEE. J lost 6 bases, V lost 0 bases, and 14 bases had no gene match. CDR3 in DNA: TGTGCCAGCAGCGTAGCTTGGGCGCTAGCGGGGGGGCGAATGGATACGCAGTATTTT. It specifies CASSVAWALAGGRMDTQYF.

This sequence joins TRBV3-1 (or the pseudogene TRBV3-2) and TRBJ2-1; 8 bases agree with TRBD2. Trimming took 4 bases from V and 5 from J; bases not matched to a gene: 7. In germline, CDR1 is LGHDT, CDR2 YNNKEL (reference sequence). CDR3 length: 15 residues. CDR3 coding DNA: TGTGCCAGCAGCCCCCCCGGGGGGGCAAACAATGAGCAGTTCTTC. Translation: CASSPPGGANNEQFF.

V gene TRBV19 combines with J gene TRBJ1-2; 8 bases match TRBD1. Germline V lookup: CDR1 LNHDA, CDR2 SQIVND (reference sequence). This CDR3 has 14 residues. V lost 0 bases to trimming and J lost 8 bases; unmatched junction nucleotides: 5. CDR3 amino acids: CASSIDGQGKGYTF. DNA of the CDR3: TGTGCCAGTAGTATAGACGGACAGGGAAAAGGCTACACCTTC.

V and J are TRBV4-1 and TRBJ1-1; D remains unclear. This CDR3 region has 15 residues. Germline lookup yields CDR1 MGHRA and CDR2 YSYEKL. V was cut by 0 bases and J by 7 bases, with 15 bases left in between. CDR3 loop: CASSQEPRGSVEAFF. For the CDR3, the DNA is TGCGCCAGCAGCCAAGAGCCCCGCGGGTCCGTTGAAGCTTTCTTT.

The rearrangement uses TRBV2 and TRBJ2-2; D is unresolved. The CDR3 has 13 amino acids. V shed 5 bases and J shed 6 bases, with 10 bases lying between them. Germline CDR1 reads SNHLY; CDR2 reads FYNNEI. CDR3 sequence: CASSPTAPGELFF. DNA of the CDR3: TGTGCCAGCAGTCCTACAGCTCCCGGGGAGCTGTTTTTT.

The chain recombines TRBV2 with TRBJ1-1; 7 bases map to TRBD1. V gave up 6 bases and J gave up 1 base; unmatched junction bases: 8. The CDR3 is made up of 15 amino acids. Germline assignment: CDR1 SNHLY and CDR2 FYNNEI. CDR3 in amino acids: CASSVQGPQNTEAFF. CDR3 nucleotides: TGTGCCAGCAGCGTACAGGGGCCCCAGAACACTGAAGCTTTCTTT.

The gene calls are TRBV15 and TRBJ1-2; D unclear. Germline V CDR1 and CDR2: LNHNV, YYDKDF (reference sequence). The CDR3 length is 13 residues. With 1 base removed from V and 2 bases from J, the gap between germline ends came to 5 bases. In DNA, the CDR3 is TGTGCCACCAGCAGAGGCGGAAACTATGGCTACACCTTC. Translation gives CATSRGGNYGYTF.

This clone was observed a single time. The V gene is TRBV2, the J gene TRBJ1-6, with TRBD1 matching over 7 bases. Looked up from germline, CDR1 is SNHLY and CDR2 is FYNNEI. This CDR3 spans 14 amino acids. After removal of 9 bases from V and 6 bases from J, the junction contained 8 bases not matched to a gene. CDR3 coding DNA: TGTGCCAGTAGAACAGGGGATCTTAATTCACCCCTCCACTTT. Its translation: CASRTGDLNSPLHF.

The rearrangement uses TRBV6-2 or TRBV6-3 and TRBJ1-2; D uncertain. CDR1 is MNHEY, CDR2 SVGEGT, per germline. This CDR3 is 13 amino acids long. V lost 5 bases to trimming and J lost 8 bases, with 15 bases between them. The CDR3 is CASSPGFPPGYTF. In DNA form, the CDR3 reads TGTGCCAGCAGTCCCGGGTTTCCCCCGGGCTACACCTTC.

This chain connects TRBV2 to TRBJ2-2, with TRBD1 as a possible D gene (6 bases). Germline V lookup: CDR1 SNHLY, CDR2 FYNNEI. Trimming stripped 5 bases from V and 6 bases from J, with 16 bases between. The CDR3 totals 15 residues. Written as DNA, the CDR3 is TGTGCCAGCAGTCCCACCGGCAGGGGACCCGGGGAGCTGTTTTTT. This codes for CASSPTGRGPGELFF.

V gene TRBV30 combines with J gene TRBJ1-3; D is ambiguous. This CDR3 comprises 12 residues. V lost 2 bases to trimming and J lost 9 bases, with 11 bases between them. Germline V CDR1 and CDR2: GTSNPN, SVGIG (reference sequence). The CDR3 region is CAWSLTQRTIYF. The CDR3 DNA sequence: TGTGCCTGGAGTCTCACCCAGCGCACCATATATTTT.

V and J are TRBV5-1 and TRBJ2-5, with 8 bases identical to TRBD1. The CDR3 has 14 amino acids. V shed 2 bases and J 4 bases; nucleotides not matched to a gene: 4. Germline values: CDR1 SGHRS, CDR2 YFSETQ. The DNA of the CDR3 is TGCGCCAGCAGCTTCAGGGGGCTGAGAGAGACCCAGTACTTC. It yields the protein CASSFRGLRETQYF.